These 8 T cell receptor beta chains share one sample of origin, sequenced in a study of siplizumab effects on memory and regulatory T cells. Their cognate antigens are unknown. The repertoire was sequenced with immunoSEQ multiplex PCR; TCRdb's copy has only in-frame clones and lacks some. The sample has approximately 16,000 clones; around 40% are singletons. Coculture of the mixed lymphocyte reaction cells took place at 37 degrees C and lasted under seven days. The source material was CFSE-low (dividing) CD4+ T cells sorted from an allogeneic mixed lymphocyte reaction. The receptors were sampled from a human donor in good health; the cells came from an allogeneic mixed lymphocyte reaction. Some clones in this sample may be carry-over from other donors' samples.

This clone appeared a few times. The rearrangement joins TRBV5-6 to TRBJ2-5; no reliable D call. Trimming took 4 bases from V and 3 from J, leaving 10 bases between them. The CDR3 consists of 13 residues. Germline-derived CDR1 and CDR2 are SGHDT and YYEEEE. The CDR3 sequence is CASSTGPEETQYF. CDR3 nucleotide sequence: TGTGCCAGCAGCACCGGACCTGAAGAGACCCAGTACTTC.

This clone is deemed medium-sized. V and J are TRBV5-4 and TRBJ2-2; D unclear. V gave up 0 bases and J gave up 0 bases, with 6 bases separating them. The CDR3 contains 15 residues. Germline assignment: CDR1 SGHNT and CDR2 YYREEE (reference sequence). The CDR3 protein is CASSLAGANTGELFF. Here the CDR3 DNA reads TGTGCCAGCAGCTTGGCCGGCGCGAACACCGGGGAGCTGTTTTTT.

Worth noting for this clone: One end of the junction does not line up with germline, which may come from a read error. The V gene is TRBV10-3, the J gene TRBJ1-2; D unclear. Germline-derived CDR1 and CDR2 are ENHRY and SYGVKD. CDR3 length: 14 amino acids. The CDR3 nucleotides are TGTGCCAGCAGTGAATTCCACGGGCCCTATGGCTACACCTTC. Its translation is CASSEFHGPYGYTF.

By share, this clone counts as medium-sized. The chain has TRBV27 and TRBJ1-5; TRBD1 aligns across 7 bases. CDR3 length equals 17 residues. Trimming cost V 5 bases and J 2 bases; bases outside gene matches: 12. From germline, CDR1 is MNHEY and CDR2 SMNVEV (reference sequence). CDR3 sequence (DNA): TGTGCCAGCAGTCCCTCTTATAGACAGGGAGGCAATCAGCCCCAGCATTTT. This codes for CASSPSYRQGGNQPQHF.

The CDR3 loop is CASTSDRALGNEQFF. The CDR3, as DNA: TGTGCCAGCACCTCAGACAGGGCCCTCGGAAATGAGCAGTTCTTC. The rearrangement links TRBV5-8 to TRBJ2-1, with 7 nucleotides matching TRBD1. V was clipped by 6 bases and J by 7 bases; unmatched bases: 13. This CDR3 spans 15 amino acids. Germline V gene data show CDR1 as SGHTS and CDR2 as YDEGEE.

This clone was counted only a few times. The chain has TRBV11-2 and TRBJ2-7, with TRBD1 matching 8 bases. The CDR3 length is 13 residues. V was pared by 2 bases and J by 4 bases, with 1 base of the junction left unmatched. Per the germline V gene, CDR1 is SGHAT and CDR2 is FQNNGV. The CDR3 reads CASSLRQGYEQYF. CDR3 nucleotide sequence: TGTGCCAGCAGCTTAAGACAGGGGTACGAGCAGTACTTC.

By share, this clone ranks as medium-sized. The sample has other DNA sequences that encode this CDR3 too. The J gene is TRBJ2-1, the V gene TRBV11-2; TRBD2 agrees at 13 bases. This CDR3 spans 15 amino acids. V was clipped by 4 bases and J by 5 bases; unmatched bases: 2. Per the germline V gene, CDR1 is SGHAT and CDR2 is FQNNGV. The CDR3: CASSWGTSGNNEQFF. In DNA form, the CDR3 reads TGTGCCAGCAGCTGGGGGACTAGCGGGAACAATGAGCAGTTCTTC.

This chain connects TRBV6-1 to TRBJ2-2; the D is unclear. Germline lookup yields CDR1 MNHNS and CDR2 SASEGT. The CDR3 runs 14 residues. Trimming removed 4 bases at V and 3 bases at J, with 9 bases between. The CDR3 sequence is CASSAGHDTGELFF. CDR3 in DNA: TGTGCCAGCAGTGCCGGGCATGACACCGGGGAGCTGTTTTTT.